One and the same sample provided the 26 T cell receptor beta chains below, sequenced in a study of control samples from healthy donors and cancer patients. Assay: immunoSEQ multiplex PCR; the TCRdb copy retains only in-frame clones and omits some. The sample lists about 160,000 clones, approximately 93% seen once, with approximately 5.7% in the top ten. Material for sequencing was blood. The receptors were gathered from a man aged 18 to 29 in good health.

The chain employs TRBV19 and TRBJ1-2; TRBD1 might be the D (6 bases). Between the trimmed V and J ends, which lost 5 bases and 6 bases, there was a span of 16 bases. CDR1 LNHDA and CDR2 SQIVND come from the germline V gene (reference sequence). The CDR3 extends over 14 amino acids. The CDR3 loop reads CASSPLLGGDGYTF. Written as DNA, the CDR3 is TGTGCCAGTAGTCCCCTACTGGGGGGCGATGGCTACACCTTC.

The rearrangement uses TRBV7-2 and TRBJ2-6, with D possibly being TRBD1 (6 bases). Germline lookup yields CDR1 SGHTA and CDR2 FQGNSA. The CDR3 consists of 15 residues. Trimming stripped 2 bases from V and 2 bases from J, with 7 bases between. CDR3 sequence reads: CASSLKGAGANVLTF. In nucleotides, the CDR3 is TGTGCCAGCAGCTTAAAGGGGGCTGGGGCCAACGTCCTGACTTTC.

This chain connects TRBV9 to TRBJ1-1; 9 bases map to TRBD1. The CDR3 has 13 residues. V shed 2 bases, J shed 9 bases, and the junction held 5 bases outside the gene matches. Per germline, CDR1 SGDLS and CDR2 YYNGEE. CDR3 region: CASSVGQGRKAFF. In DNA, the CDR3 is TGTGCCAGCAGCGTCGGACAGGGGAGGAAAGCTTTCTTT.

This chain links TRBV15 with TRBJ2-7, with D possibly being TRBD1 (5 bases). The CDR3 extends over 17 amino acids. The germline V and J ends were trimmed by 4 bases and 2 bases, with 21 bases remaining between them. From germline, CDR1 is LNHNV and CDR2 YYDKDF (reference sequence). CDR3 amino acids: CATSNWVDTPKPYEQYF. The CDR3 DNA is TGTGCCACCAGCAACTGGGTGGACACCCCAAAGCCCTACGAGCAGTACTTC.

The chain combines TRBV5-4 with TRBJ2-1, with D maybe TRBD2 (5 bases). Germline CDR1 reads SGHNT; CDR2 reads YYREEE (reference sequence). V lost 1 base and J 7 bases, leaving 9 bases between the germline ends. The CDR3 has 13 amino acids. The CDR3 region is CASSLSGWNEQFF. CDR3 nucleotides: TGTGCCAGCAGCTTGAGCGGTTGGAATGAGCAGTTCTTC.

The chain uses TRBV12-3 or TRBV12-4 and TRBJ1-1, with 7 bases that match TRBD1. This CDR3 comprises 13 residues. Trimming cost V 5 bases and J 4 bases; bases outside gene matches: 4. The CDR3 nucleotides read TGTGCCAGCAGTACAGGGGAACCCACTGAAGCTTTCTTT. This encodes CASSTGEPTEAFF.

V gene TRBV15 combines with J gene TRBJ1-2, with 7 bases that match TRBD1. The CDR3 is made up of 14 amino acids. The germline V gene encodes CDR1 LNHNV and CDR2 YYDKDF (reference sequence). V lost 0 bases and J lost 8; bases outside the gene matches: 6. The DNA of the CDR3 is TGTGCCACCAGCAGAGATCAGGGGGTGAGAGGCTACACCTTC. This sequence encodes CATSRDQGVRGYTF.

This chain links TRBV5-8 with TRBJ2-1, with D unresolved. CDR1 is SGHTS, CDR2 YDEGEE, per germline. This CDR3 has 14 residues. Trimming left V 7 bases short and J 0 bases short, with 11 bases between. The CDR3 region has the DNA TGTGCCAGCGCCGACGTTAGCTCCTACAATGAGCAGTTCTTC. Encoded protein: CASADVSSYNEQFF.

V and J are TRBV7-2 and TRBJ2-3; 7 bases fit TRBD2. With 5 bases clipped from V and 0 bases from J, the junction kept 8 bases outside the gene matches. This CDR3 is 16 amino acids long. Germline V gene lookup returns CDR1 SGHTA and CDR2 FQGNSA. CDR3 region: CASSLLAAASTDTQYF. CDR3 in DNA: TGTGCCAGCAGCCTCCTAGCGGCAGCCAGCACAGATACGCAGTATTTT.

The chain couples TRBV3-1 (or the pseudogene TRBV3-2) to TRBJ2-7; D is perhaps TRBD1 or TRBD2 (6 bases each). V was trimmed by 4 bases and J by 1 base, leaving 17 bases between them. The CDR3 spans 16 residues. Germline V CDR1 and CDR2: LGHDT, YNNKEL (reference sequence). The CDR3 region is CASSPDPGAGSYEQYF. The CDR3, as DNA: TGTGCCAGCAGCCCCGATCCGGGGGCGGGATCCTACGAGCAGTACTTC.

V gene TRBV6-2 or TRBV6-3 combines with J gene TRBJ2-7; 10 bases line up with TRBD2. Germline V CDR1 and CDR2: MNHEY, SVGEGT. This CDR3 is built from 14 residues. V was clipped by 2 bases and J by 3 bases; unmatched bases: 1. The CDR3 protein is CASSYLAGVYEQYF. For the CDR3, the DNA is TGTGCCAGCAGTTACCTAGCGGGAGTCTACGAGCAGTACTTC.

The V and J genes are TRBV7-9 and TRBJ2-7, with D possibly called TRBD1 or TRBD2 (5 bases each). Germline CDR1 is SEHNR and CDR2 is FQNEAQ (reference sequence). The CDR3 has 15 residues. Trimming left V 5 bases short and J 5 bases short, with 19 bases between. CDR3: CASSLPGGTLHEQYF. CDR3 bases: TGTGCCAGCAGCCTCCCTGGTGGGACGCTCCACGAGCAGTACTTC.

This rearrangement joins TRBV24-1 to TRBJ2-1; 9 bases agree with TRBD2. Germline CDR1 KGHDR, CDR2 SFDVKD. The V segment lost 1 base and the J segment 7 bases; nucleotides outside the gene matches: 4. This CDR3 is built from 15 residues. CDR3 region: CATSDFGGRANEQFF. The DNA for the CDR3 is TGTGCCACCAGTGATTTCGGCGGGAGGGCGAATGAGCAGTTCTTC.

This chain joins TRBV18 and TRBJ1-1; D unclear. Per the germline V gene, CDR1 is KGHSH and CDR2 is LQKENI. CDR3 length equals 13 residues. Trimming removed 7 bases from V and 7 bases from J, with 16 bases in between. The CDR3 DNA is TGTGCCAGCTTTCTGACGGGCGACTTTGAAGCTTTCTTT. This encodes CASFLTGDFEAFF. The full variable domain, in which reference TRBV18 and TRBJ1-1 provide the parts outside the CDR3, is NAGVMQNPRHLVRRRGQEARLRCSPMKGHSHVYWYRQLPEEGLKFMVYLQKENIIDESGMPKERFSAEFPKEGPSILRIQQVVRGDSAAYFCASFLTGDFEAFFGQGTRLTVV.

The rearrangement uses TRBV6-5 and TRBJ2-7, with D possibly being TRBD1 (5 bases). V was trimmed by 5 bases and J by 1 base, leaving 15 bases between them. This CDR3 has 15 amino acids. Germline V gene lookup returns CDR1 MNHEY and CDR2 SVGAGI. Here the CDR3 reads CASSRGFDRSYEQYF. The CDR3 DNA is TGTGCCAGCAGTAGGGGATTCGACAGATCCTACGAGCAGTACTTC.

This chain links TRBV6-6 with TRBJ1-3, with TRBD1 matching over 8 bases. After removal of 5 bases from V and 0 bases from J, the junction contained 12 bases not matched to a gene. This CDR3 has 18 residues. The germline CDR1 and CDR2 sequences are MNHNY and SVGAGI (reference sequence). CDR3 sequence: CASSHPTGARSSGNTIYF. Here the CDR3 DNA reads TGTGCCAGCAGTCACCCGACAGGGGCCCGGAGCTCTGGAAACACCATATATTTT.

The rearrangement links TRBV9 to TRBJ2-2; D possibly uses TRBD1 or TRBD2 (5 bases each). CDR1 and CDR2 from the germline V gene are SGDLS and YYNGEE. The V end lost 8 bases, the J end lost 7 bases, and 18 bases lay between the germline ends. The CDR3 has 14 amino acids. CDR3 in DNA: TGTGCCAGTCGACGAGGGGCTGAGGACGGGGAGCTGTTTTTT. Its protein is CASRRGAEDGELFF.

This clone was recorded once. This sequence joins TRBV25-1 and TRBJ1-4; weak D call: TRBD1 (6 bases). The V gene lost 8 bases and the J gene lost 8 bases, with 15 bases spanning the gap. The CDR3 runs to 13 residues. Germline V gives CDR1 MGHDK, CDR2 SYGVNS. CDR3 DNA sequence: TGTGCCAGCGCACCGGGGGCTGGAGAAAAACTGTTTTTT. It yields the protein CASAPGAGEKLFF.

This chain uses TRBV7-2 with TRBJ1-3; D call uncertain. The germline V gene encodes CDR1 SGHTA and CDR2 FQGNSA. Between the trimmed V and J ends, which lost 3 bases and 4 bases, there was a span of 10 bases. The length of the CDR3 is 14 residues. DNA of the CDR3: TGTGCCAGCAGCTTGCAGTTCCCAGGAAACACCATATATTTT. Translated: CASSLQFPGNTIYF.

The chain's CDR3 is CASSDRGQIDTQYF. As DNA, the CDR3 is TGCGCCAGCAGCGACAGGGGACAGATAGATACGCAGTATTTT. V gene TRBV5-1 combines with J gene TRBJ2-3, with 8 bases fitting TRBD1. Germline V gene data show CDR1 as SGHRS and CDR2 as YFSETQ. V lost 4 bases to trimming and J lost 5 bases; unmatched junction nucleotides: 6. CDR3 size: 14 residues.

V usage is TRBV28 and J usage is TRBJ2-1, with TRBD2 identical over 11 bases. The V gene end was trimmed by 6 bases and the J gene end by 0 bases; junction bases not matched to a gene: 7. There are 17 residues in the CDR3. CDR1 is MDHEN and CDR2 is SYDVKM in the germline V gene. The CDR3, as DNA: TGTGCCAGCAGAACCTCTAGCGGGAGGCGCTCCTACAATGAGCAGTTCTTC. Amino acid sequence: CASRTSSGRRSYNEQFF.

The chain uses TRBV10-3 and TRBJ1-1; D remains unclear. The CDR3 has 14 amino acids. V lost 3 bases to trimming and J lost 1 base, with 9 bases between them. Per germline, CDR1 ENHRY and CDR2 SYGVKD. The CDR3 reads CAISDDIPNTEAFF. CDR3 nucleotides: TGTGCCATCAGTGACGACATACCGAACACTGAAGCTTTCTTT.

This chain uses TRBV5-1 with TRBJ1-2, with D possibly matching TRBD1 (5 bases). Germline V gene data show CDR1 as SGHRS and CDR2 as YFSETQ. Trimming removed 4 bases from V and 4 bases from J, with 14 bases in between. This CDR3 has 14 residues. The CDR3 DNA reads TGCGCCAGCAGCACGGGGGTACTGGTCTATGGCTACACCTTC. Translating it yields CASSTGVLVYGYTF.

The chain links TRBV30 to TRBJ2-6; no firm D call. With 0 bases removed from V and 0 bases from J, the gap between germline ends came to 9 bases. The CDR3 contains 16 residues. Germline CDR1 reads GTSNPN; CDR2 reads SVGIG (reference sequence). The CDR3 DNA reads as TGTGCCTGGAGTGTTGTTGTCGTCTCTGGGGCCAACGTCCTGACTTTC. This translates into CAWSVVVVSGANVLTF.

The V gene is TRBV6-6, the J gene TRBJ2-7; D is undetermined. Trimming cost V 9 bases and J 0 bases, with 12 bases left between them. The germline gives CDR1 MNHNY, CDR2 SVGAGI (reference sequence). The CDR3 extends over 13 amino acids. CDR3 nucleotides: TGTGCCAGTCGACGCTTAGACTCCTACGAGCAGTACTTC. Amino acids: CASRRLDSYEQYF.

This clone was observed a single time. This chain links TRBV19 with TRBJ1-1, with 8 bases that match TRBD1. Germline-derived CDR1 and CDR2 are LNHDA and SQIVND (reference sequence). V shed 2 bases, J shed 5 bases, and the junction held 4 bases outside the gene matches. The CDR3 has 14 residues. CDR3 DNA sequence: TGTGCCAGTAGTATAACAGGGGGGGGGACTGAAGCTTTCTTT. Protein product: CASSITGGGTEAFF.